This T cell receptor beta chain was identified in a study of blood T cell repertoires in COVID-19. Libraries were prepared by immunoSEQ multiplex PCR; TCRdb keeps only in-frame clonotypes and omits some of them. The sample lists approximately 300,000 clones, roughly 90% occurring once. CDR3 length: 14 amino acids. With 0 bases removed from V and 3 bases from J, the gap between germline ends came to 7 bases. CDR1 and CDR2 (germline): SGHRS, YFSETQ. The chain has TRBV5-1 and TRBJ1-3; D is unresolved. Sequencing was performed on PBMCs or T cells enriched from blood (not recorded which). The clonotype was recovered from a woman aged 25 to 39 who had been exposed to COVID-19. CDR3 sequence reads: CASSLDRYGNTIYF. For the CDR3, the DNA is TGCGCCAGCAGCTTGGATCGTTATGGAAACACCATATATTTT.